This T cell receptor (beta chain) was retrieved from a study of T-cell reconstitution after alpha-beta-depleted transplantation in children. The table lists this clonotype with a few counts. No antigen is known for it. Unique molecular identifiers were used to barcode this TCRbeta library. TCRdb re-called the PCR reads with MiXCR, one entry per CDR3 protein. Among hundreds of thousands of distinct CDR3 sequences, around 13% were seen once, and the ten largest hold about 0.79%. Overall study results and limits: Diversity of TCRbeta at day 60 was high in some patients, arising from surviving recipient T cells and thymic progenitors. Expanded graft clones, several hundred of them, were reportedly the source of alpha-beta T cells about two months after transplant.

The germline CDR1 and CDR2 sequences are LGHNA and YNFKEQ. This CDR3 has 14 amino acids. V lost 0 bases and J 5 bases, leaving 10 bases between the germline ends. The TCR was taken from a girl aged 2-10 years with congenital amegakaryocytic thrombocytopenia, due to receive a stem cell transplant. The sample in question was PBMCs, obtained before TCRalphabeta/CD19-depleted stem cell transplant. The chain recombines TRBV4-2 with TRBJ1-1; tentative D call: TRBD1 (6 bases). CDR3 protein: CASSQERTGTEAFF. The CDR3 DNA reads TGTGCCAGCAGCCAAGAACGCACAGGGACTGAAGCTTTCTTT.